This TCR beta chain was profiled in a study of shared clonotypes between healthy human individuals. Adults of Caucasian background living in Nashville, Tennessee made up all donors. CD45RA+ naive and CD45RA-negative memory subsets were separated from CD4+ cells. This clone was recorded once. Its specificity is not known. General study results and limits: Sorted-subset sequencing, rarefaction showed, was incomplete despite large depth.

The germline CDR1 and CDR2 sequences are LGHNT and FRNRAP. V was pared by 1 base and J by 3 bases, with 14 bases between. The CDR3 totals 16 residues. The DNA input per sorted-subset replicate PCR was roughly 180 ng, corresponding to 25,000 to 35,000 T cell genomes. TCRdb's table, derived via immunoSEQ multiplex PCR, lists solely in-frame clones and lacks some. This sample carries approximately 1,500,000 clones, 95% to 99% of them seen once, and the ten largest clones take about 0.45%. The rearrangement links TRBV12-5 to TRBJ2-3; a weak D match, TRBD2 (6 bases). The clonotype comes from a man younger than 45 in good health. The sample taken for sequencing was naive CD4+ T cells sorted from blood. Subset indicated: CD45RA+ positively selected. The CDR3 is CASGLGMLGGTDTQYF. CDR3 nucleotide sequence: TGTGCTAGTGGTTTGGGCATGCTAGGAGGGACAGATACGCAGTATTTT.